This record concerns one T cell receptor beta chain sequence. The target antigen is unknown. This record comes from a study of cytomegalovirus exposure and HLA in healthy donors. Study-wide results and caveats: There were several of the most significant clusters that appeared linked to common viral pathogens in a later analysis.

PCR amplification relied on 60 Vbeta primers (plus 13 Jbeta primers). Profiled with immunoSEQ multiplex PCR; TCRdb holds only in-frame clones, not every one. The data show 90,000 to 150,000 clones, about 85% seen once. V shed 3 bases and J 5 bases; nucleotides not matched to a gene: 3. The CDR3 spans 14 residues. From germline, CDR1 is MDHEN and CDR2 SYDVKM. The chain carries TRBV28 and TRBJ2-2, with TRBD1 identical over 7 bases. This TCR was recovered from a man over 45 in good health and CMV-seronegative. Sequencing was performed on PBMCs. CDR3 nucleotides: TGTGCCAGCAGTTTTAGGGGGCGAACCGGGGAGCTGTTTTTT. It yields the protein CASSFRGRTGELFF.